This T cell receptor (beta chain) stems from a study of radiotherapy plus CTLA-4 blockade in lung cancer. Background on the study: Disease control was achieved by 31% of patients, and objective responses by 18%.

Whole-study findings and limits: Reports identified early blood T cell clone dynamics, with interferon-beta, as the best response predictor. Expansion in blood of tumor-derived TCR clones was seen after radiotherapy plus ipilimumab.

CDR1 is LGHNA, CDR2 YSLEER, per germline. The V end was cut by 1 base, the J end by 0 bases, with 10 bases between. The CDR3 runs to 16 residues. About this clone itself: Antigen unknown.

The study treated chemo-refractory metastatic non-small-cell lung cancer patients with focal radiation plus ipilimumab CTLA-4 blockade. Profiling relied on immunoSEQ multiplex PCR, and the TCRdb table lists in-frame clones only, not all of them. The table shows 70,000 to 90,000 clones, with approximately 80% occurring only once. The rearrangement uses TRBV4-3 and TRBJ2-1; no clear D. The TCR originated in a human donor with non-small cell lung cancer who had a complete response to radiotherapy plus ipilimumab. Sequenced here: peripheral blood, sampled from a patient treated with radiotherapy plus ipilimumab. CDR3 loop: CASSQAPLSSYNEQFF. Here the CDR3 DNA reads TGCGCCAGCAGCCAAGCCCCTCTGAGCTCCTACAATGAGCAGTTCTTC.